The entry below describes one T cell receptor (beta chain). This record belongs to a study of blood T cell repertoires in COVID-19. About the study: Spain, Italy and the United States supplied samples that represented acute and convalescent COVID-19.

Trimming stripped 0 bases from V and 6 bases from J, with 14 bases between. The length of the CDR3 is 16 residues. Per germline, CDR1 SGHTA and CDR2 FQGNSA. Sequencing was performed with immunoSEQ multiplex PCR; in TCRdb, only in-frame clones are kept and a portion is missing. The sample has about 430,000 clones, nearly 90% seen once. The origin of this receptor is a woman aged 18-35 years who had been exposed to COVID-19. Input material: PBMCs or T cells enriched from blood (not recorded which). The chain employs TRBV7-2 and TRBJ2-2, with a weak D call TRBD2 (6 bases). The CDR3 DNA sequence: TGTGCCAGCAGCTTAGCATCCGGAGGGACGGCCGGGGAGCTGTTTTTT. Translating it yields CASSLASGGTAGELFF.